This entry lists 16 T cell receptor beta chains sequenced from one sample in a study of blood T cell repertoires in COVID-19 (dated by TCRdb to about 2020). The protocol used for the library was the immunoSEQ multiplex PCR assay. TCRdb took this table from immuneACCESS and kept in-frame rearrangements with V and J called. Such tables lack part of the clones; where checked against another copy, unresolved V genes explain under half of the gap, and the rest is unexplained. The sample data list some 140,000 clones, and roughly 83% of these were observed just once. Of the sample, about an eighth falls within the top ten clones. The sequencing sample was made of peripheral blood. These receptors were taken from a woman aged 55-75 years with COVID-19, enrolled during active disease.

The rearrangement joins TRBV12-5 to TRBJ2-1; 12 bases line up with TRBD2. Germline V CDR1 and CDR2: LGHNT, FRNRAP. The CDR3 runs 18 residues. The V segment lost 5 bases and the J segment 3 bases; nucleotides outside the gene matches: 11. The chain's CDR3 is CASGRGLAGASHYNEQFF. In nucleotides, the CDR3 is TGTGCTAGTGGTAGGGGACTAGCGGGCGCAAGCCACTACAATGAGCAGTTCTTC.

V usage is TRBV3-1 (or the pseudogene TRBV3-2) and J usage is TRBJ2-1, with TRBD2 matching 8 bases. The V gene end was trimmed by 0 bases and the J gene end by 3 bases; junction bases not matched to a gene: 1. The CDR3 contains 15 residues. The V gene's germline CDR1 is LGHDT and CDR2 YNNKEL (reference sequence). CDR3 sequence: CASSQDGGVYNEQFF. In DNA form, the CDR3 reads TGTGCCAGCAGCCAAGACGGGGGGGTCTACAATGAGCAGTTCTTC.

The chain recombines TRBV19 with TRBJ1-5, with TRBD1 matching 7 bases. There are 15 residues in the CDR3. Germline assignment: CDR1 LNHDA and CDR2 SQIVND (reference sequence). After removal of 7 bases from V and 6 bases from J, the junction contained 12 bases not matched to a gene. The CDR3 is CASTPGGGWGQPQHF. CDR3 sequence (DNA): TGTGCCAGTACCCCAGGGGGTGGATGGGGTCAGCCCCAGCATTTT.

The chain combines TRBV7-9 with TRBJ1-6, with D perhaps matching TRBD1 (5 bases). V was pared by 4 bases and J by 7 bases, with 11 bases between. The CDR3 extends over 14 amino acids. Per germline, CDR1 SEHNR and CDR2 FQNEAQ (reference sequence). The CDR3: CASSSRGGNSPLHF. CDR3 nucleotide sequence: TGTGCCAGCAGCTCGAGGGGAGGGAATTCACCCCTCCACTTT.

The chain links TRBV6-6 to TRBJ1-1; D call uncertain. V lost 4 bases and J lost 10, with 13 bases in between. The germline CDR1 and CDR2 sequences are MNHNY and SVGAGI (reference sequence). The CDR3 contains 12 residues. This chain's CDR3 is CASSFESRRAFF. The CDR3 nucleotides are TGTGCCAGCAGTTTCGAGAGCCGCCGAGCTTTCTTT.

V usage is TRBV11-3 and J usage is TRBJ1-1; 8 positions agree with TRBD1. Germline V lookup: CDR1 SGHNT, CDR2 YENEEA. With V trimmed by 0 bases and J by 1 base, 1 base remained unmatched. This CDR3 region has 15 residues. The CDR3 DNA reads as TGTGCCAGCAGCTTAGATGGACAGGGGAACACTGAAGCTTTCTTT. This codes for CASSLDGQGNTEAFF.

This clone has just one count. The chain employs TRBV5-4 and TRBJ2-7; the D gene is possibly TRBD1 (6 bases). Germline V gene data show CDR1 as SGHNT and CDR2 as YYREEE (reference sequence). Trimming stripped 6 bases from V and 5 bases from J, with 9 bases between. The CDR3 is 11 amino acids. CDR3 sequence (DNA): TGTGCCAGCACTCAGGGGCACGAGCAGTACTTC. This codes for CASTQGHEQYF.

The chain has TRBV29-1 and TRBJ1-3; D remains ambiguous. Per the germline V gene, CDR1 is SQVTM and CDR2 is ANQGSEA. V lost 0 bases, J lost 0 bases, and 15 bases lay in between. This CDR3 spans 17 amino acids. This CDR3 reads CSVEDLRRDFSGNTIYF. CDR3 nucleotide sequence: TGCAGCGTTGAAGATCTTAGGAGGGATTTCTCTGGAAACACCATATATTTT.

About this clone itself: Other DNA sequences in the sample encode the same CDR3. This chain joins TRBV5-1 and TRBJ2-1; 7 bases align to TRBD1. The J segment lost 3 bases and the V segment lost 0 bases, leaving 3 bases of the junction unmatched. CDR1 and CDR2 (germline): SGHRS, YFSETQ. The CDR3 covers 15 residues. The CDR3 reads CASSLGQGYYNEQFF. As DNA, the CDR3 is TGCGCCAGCAGCTTGGGACAGGGTTACTACAATGAGCAGTTCTTC.

This clone was detected a few times. The V and J genes are TRBV19 and TRBJ1-5; D is unresolved. Trimming stripped 3 bases from V and 8 bases from J, with 14 bases between. The CDR3 is 14 amino acids. Germline CDR1 reads LNHDA; CDR2 reads SQIVND (reference sequence). CDR3 loop: CASSMRQRAEPQHF. The DNA for the CDR3 is TGTGCCAGTAGTATGAGGCAGAGAGCGGAGCCCCAGCATTTT.

The chain combines TRBV9 with TRBJ1-6; D is undetermined. Trimming took off 4 bases at V and 5 bases at J, with 4 bases between the two ends. Per germline, CDR1 SGDLS and CDR2 YYNGEE. The CDR3 runs to 12 residues. CDR3 protein: CASSLHNSPLHF. CDR3 nucleotide sequence: TGTGCCAGCAGCCTCCATAATTCACCCCTCCACTTT.

This chain joins TRBV5-8 and TRBJ2-3, with TRBD1 matching 9 bases. The length of the CDR3 is 15 residues. The ends lost 1 base at V and 6 bases at J; junction bases unmatched: 6. Germline CDR1 and CDR2: SGHTS and YDEGEE. The CDR3 region has the DNA TGTGCCAGCAGCTTGCGGGGACAGGGCCGGGATACGCAGTATTTT. It specifies CASSLRGQGRDTQYF.

CDR3 sequence reads: CASSRYREQETQYF. The CDR3 DNA reads TGTGCCAGCAGCCGCTACAGGGAACAAGAGACCCAGTACTTC. The chain employs TRBV7-9 and TRBJ2-5; maybe TRBD1 (6 bases). Deletions cut 5 bases from V and 2 bases from J, with 12 bases between. Germline V gene lookup returns CDR1 SEHNR and CDR2 FQNEAQ (reference sequence). The length of the CDR3 is 14 residues.

The chain uses TRBV5-5 and TRBJ1-1; D is ambiguous. The CDR3 length is 15 residues. The germline gives CDR1 SGHKS, CDR2 YYEKEE (reference sequence). The ends were cut back, 2 bases at V and 0 bases at J, with 11 bases in the middle. The CDR3 reads CASSFSVALNTEAFF. CDR3 sequence (DNA): TGTGCCAGCAGCTTCTCCGTAGCCCTGAACACTGAAGCTTTCTTT.

The chain is built from TRBV7-6 and TRBJ1-1, with D uncertain. The V gene lost 5 bases and the J gene lost 0 bases, with 7 bases spanning the gap. Per the germline V gene, CDR1 is SGHVS and CDR2 is FNYEAQ. This CDR3 has 13 amino acids. The CDR3 nucleotides are TGTGCCAGCAGCGCTAATTTGAACACTGAAGCTTTCTTT. Its protein product is CASSANLNTEAFF.

The chain combines TRBV27 with TRBJ2-7, with 9 nucleotides matching TRBD1. CDR3 length equals 15 residues. Germline assignment: CDR1 MNHEY and CDR2 SMNVEV (reference sequence). Trimming at V came to 5 bases and at J to 4 bases, leaving 9 bases not matched to a gene. In DNA form, the CDR3 reads TGTGCCAGCAGTCCGAACAGGGGGCGGGCTTACGAGCAGTACGTC. Translation: CASSPNRGRAYEQYV.